This T cell receptor beta chain is from a study of T-cell memory formation after mild COVID-19 (TCRdb year 2021). At the level of the whole study: TCR sequence clusters from the two donors were found to be largely donor specific. Two young, previously healthy adult volunteers, one female and one male, were included in the cohort. Longitudinal TCRalpha and TCRbeta repertoire sequencing tracked T-cell clones expanding and contracting after mild COVID-19 in a couple of donors.

The sequencing machine was an Illumina NovaSeq 6000. TCRalpha and TCRbeta cDNA libraries were constructed by 5'RACE with constant-segment primers, with sample barcodes and unique molecular identifiers being introduced. Trizol reagent was used to extract RNA from every sample. Libraries were amplified in two PCR steps, with a second sample barcode and Illumina TruSeq adapters added in the second step. Sequencing of the libraries was done on an Illumina NovaSeq, producing 2 x 150 bp paired-end reads. The authors' analysis ran thus. With migec v1.2.7, reads were demultiplexed and then collapsed into UMI-guided consensus sequences. Using mixcr v2.1.11, the UMI consensuses were aligned to TRA and TRB V and J templates and assembled into clonotypes. Expanded or contracted clonotypes were those called significant by both edgeR and NoisET, with noise models trained on biological replicates. edgeR calls used a false discovery rate-adjusted p below 0.01 and a log2 fold-change threshold of 1. As an exploratory analysis of dynamics, max-normalized trajectories of the 1000 most abundant clonotypes were examined by PCA with hierarchical clustering. Separately sequenced CD4+ and CD8+ repertoires were used to assign the CD4 or CD8 phenotype of responding clones. TCRdb's own reprocessing of the public reads used fastp at Q25 and MiXCR and kept productive beta chains. Here each entry gathers all rows of one CDR3 protein and keeps the most common genes and DNA. The V and J calls and clone size come from TCRdb's table, not from the authors' own analysis. The sample contains about 350,000 distinct CDR3 sequences, roughly 13% of them found a single time. Of the sample, 22% is held by the ten largest clones.

On the study overall, not on this receptor specifically: The study covered only a couple of mild cases, and larger cohorts including severe cases with pre-infection samples were considered necessary. The second-wave clones that peaked on day 37 were not confirmed to be SARS-CoV-2 specific. The detection of some responding clones in pre-infection memory suggests that pre-existing cross-reactive memory T cells joined the SARS-CoV-2 response. From day 15 to 85, contracting clones showed balanced CD4/CD8 phenotypes, whereas a second wave of clones that expanded from day 15 to 37 leaned towards CD4+. Contracting CD4+ clones appeared mostly in the CM and EM memory subsets, whereas CD8+ clones were enriched in EMRA.

Ficoll-Paque density gradient centrifugation was the method used to isolate PBMCs. This clonotype was counted between two and nine times. Its antigen remains undetermined. Base qualities are not provided; no much larger clone lies one nucleotide away. The V end loses 4 bases and the J end loses 10 bases, and a stretch of 17 bases separates them. The CDR3 runs 13 amino acids, cysteine and valine included. Only the CDR3 part of the read is kept: 39 bases, read in frame from the first base. CDR1 and CDR2 are drawn from the germline V gene: MDHEN, SYDVKM. Sequences were obtained from PBMCs or a T cell subset sorted from them (not recorded which). The receptor was isolated from a man younger than 30 who had mild COVID-19 (a few samples of this study predate the infection). The sample titles of this study are shuffled in the database, so cell type and time point are left out; the donor was told from shared clones. The chain joins TRBV28 to TRBJ2-7; the D match is possibly TRBD1 or TRBD2, with 5 bases aligned in each. The DNA is TGTGCCAGCAGTTCACCGGGACGGGGCACCCAGTACGTC. This gives the protein CASSSPGRGTQYV.